Detailed here is one T cell receptor (beta chain). This entry is derived from a study of T cell changes during pregnancy in multiple sclerosis. This CDR3 spans 16 amino acids. Looked up from germline, CDR1 is SGHAT and CDR2 is FQDESV (reference sequence). The J segment lost 2 bases and the V segment lost 6 bases, leaving 6 bases of the junction unmatched. TCRdb's table, derived via immunoSEQ multiplex PCR, lists solely in-frame clones and lacks some. The repertoire has around 64,000 clones, about nine tenths of them found once; the top ten carry 0.29%. The TCR was taken from a female donor with multiple sclerosis, enrolled in a pregnancy study. Sequenced here: CD4+ T cells from peripheral blood mononuclear cells, sampled after pregnancy. V usage is TRBV11-1 and J usage is TRBJ2-1, with TRBD2 matching 11 bases. The chain's CDR3 is CASSKLAGAAYNEQFF. Written as DNA, the CDR3 is TGTGCCAGCAGTAAACTAGCGGGGGCCGCCTACAATGAGCAGTTCTTC.